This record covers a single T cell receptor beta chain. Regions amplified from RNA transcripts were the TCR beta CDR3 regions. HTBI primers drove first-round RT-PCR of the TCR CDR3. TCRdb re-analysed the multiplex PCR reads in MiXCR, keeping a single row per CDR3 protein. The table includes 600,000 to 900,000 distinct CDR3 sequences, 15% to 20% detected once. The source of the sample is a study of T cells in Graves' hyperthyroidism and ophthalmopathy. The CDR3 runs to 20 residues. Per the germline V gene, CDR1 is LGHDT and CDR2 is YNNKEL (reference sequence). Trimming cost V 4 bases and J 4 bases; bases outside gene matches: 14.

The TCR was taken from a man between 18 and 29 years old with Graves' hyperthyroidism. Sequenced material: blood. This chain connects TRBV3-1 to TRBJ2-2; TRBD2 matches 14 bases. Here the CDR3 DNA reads TGTGCCAGCAGCCCGAAGGGACTAGCGGGAGAATGGTTGAGCACCGGGGAGCTGTTTTTT. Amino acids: CASSPKGLAGEWLSTGELFF. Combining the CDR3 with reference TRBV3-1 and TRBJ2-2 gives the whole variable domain DTAVSQTPKYLVTQMGNDKSIKCEQNLGHDTMYWYKQDSKKFLKIMFSYNNKELIINETVPNRFSPKSPDKAHLNLHINSLELGDSAVYFCASSPKGLAGEWLSTGELFFGEGSRLTVL.